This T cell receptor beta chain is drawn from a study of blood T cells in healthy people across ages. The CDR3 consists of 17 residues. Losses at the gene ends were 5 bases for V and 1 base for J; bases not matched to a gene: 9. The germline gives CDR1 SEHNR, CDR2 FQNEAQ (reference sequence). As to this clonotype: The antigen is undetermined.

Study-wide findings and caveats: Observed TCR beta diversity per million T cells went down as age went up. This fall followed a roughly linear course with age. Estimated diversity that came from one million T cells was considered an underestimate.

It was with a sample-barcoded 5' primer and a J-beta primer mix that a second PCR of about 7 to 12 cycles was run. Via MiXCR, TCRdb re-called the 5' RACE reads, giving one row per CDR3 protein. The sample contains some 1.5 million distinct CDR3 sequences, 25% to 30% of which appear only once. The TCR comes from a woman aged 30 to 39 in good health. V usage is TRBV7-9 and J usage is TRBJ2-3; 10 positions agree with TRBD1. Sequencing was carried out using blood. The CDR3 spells CASSPNLGQGGTDTQYF. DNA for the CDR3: TGTGCCAGCAGCCCGAATCTTGGACAGGGGGGCACAGATACGCAGTATTTT.